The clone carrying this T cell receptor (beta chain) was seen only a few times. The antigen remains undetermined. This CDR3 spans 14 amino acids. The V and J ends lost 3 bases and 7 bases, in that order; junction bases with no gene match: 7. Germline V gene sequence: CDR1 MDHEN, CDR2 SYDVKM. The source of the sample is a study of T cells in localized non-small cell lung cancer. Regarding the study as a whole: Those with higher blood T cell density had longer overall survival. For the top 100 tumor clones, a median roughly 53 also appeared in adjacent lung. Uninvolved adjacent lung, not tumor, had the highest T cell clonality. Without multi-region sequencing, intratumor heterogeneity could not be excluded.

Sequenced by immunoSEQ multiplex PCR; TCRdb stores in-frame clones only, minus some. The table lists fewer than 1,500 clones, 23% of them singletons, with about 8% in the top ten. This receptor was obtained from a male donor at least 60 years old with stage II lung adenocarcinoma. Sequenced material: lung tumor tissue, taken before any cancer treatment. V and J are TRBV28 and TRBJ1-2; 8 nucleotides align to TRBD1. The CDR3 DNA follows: TGTGCCAGCAGTTTCGGACAGGGTGGTCGTGGCTACACCTTC. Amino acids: CASSFGQGGRGYTF.